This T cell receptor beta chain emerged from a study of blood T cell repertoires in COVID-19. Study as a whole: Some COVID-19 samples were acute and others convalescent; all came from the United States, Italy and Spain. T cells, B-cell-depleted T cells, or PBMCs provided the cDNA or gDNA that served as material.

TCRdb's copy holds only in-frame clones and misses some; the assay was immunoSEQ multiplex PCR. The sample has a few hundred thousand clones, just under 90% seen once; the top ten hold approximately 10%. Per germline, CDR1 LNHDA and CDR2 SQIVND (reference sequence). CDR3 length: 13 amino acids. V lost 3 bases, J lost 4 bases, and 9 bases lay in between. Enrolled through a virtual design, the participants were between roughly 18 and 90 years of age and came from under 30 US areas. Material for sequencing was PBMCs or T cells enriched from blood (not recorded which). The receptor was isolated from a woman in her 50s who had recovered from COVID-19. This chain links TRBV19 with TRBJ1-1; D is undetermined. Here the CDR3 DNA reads TGTGCCAGTAGTATGAGCCGGGTCACTGAAGCTTTCTTT. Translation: CASSMSRVTEAFF.